This T cell receptor (beta chain) was found in a study of CD8+CD57+ T cells in acquired aplastic anemia. Across the study: Sorted CD4+ plus CD8+ cells gave DNA averaging 3.2 ug. Study findings and constraints: Patients and controls were not found to differ significantly in CD8+ Simpson's diversity.

This clonotype was seen at least ten times. Its antigen remains unknown. V shed 1 base, J shed 5 bases, and the junction held 9 bases outside the gene matches. Looked up from germline, CDR1 is KGHDR and CDR2 is SFDVKD. The CDR3 length is 16 residues. CDR3 and TCR beta VDJ profiling relied on a genomic DNA template. TCRdb re-called the reads with MiXCR, one entry per CDR3 protein. Of just over 450,000 distinct CDR3 sequences in the sample, 25% to 40% are singletons; the top ten hold 0.75% to 0.95%. In patients chosen for sequencing, flow cytometry had shown CD8+CD57+ cell expansion. V is TRBV24-1 and J is TRBJ2-5; 7 bases fit TRBD2. The specimen was sorted CD4+, CD8+, or CD8+CD57+ T cells (not recorded which) from PBMCs. The clonotype comes from a human donor with aplastic anemia. CDR3: CATSDFPLRGGETQYF. The CDR3 bases are TGTGCCACCAGTGATTTCCCTTTGCGGGGAGGGGAGACCCAGTACTTC.